This T cell receptor beta chain was identified during a study of blood T cell repertoires in COVID-19. About the study: The study drew acute and convalescent COVID-19 samples from the United States, Italy and Spain.

In the authors' methods: From reference gene primer amplification, estimates of nucleated cell counts were derived. Sequenced by immunoSEQ multiplex PCR; TCRdb stores in-frame clones only, minus some. The DNA gave D and trimming, while V, J and clone size come from that table. The table has around 85,000 clones, around nine tenths seen once. V gave up 2 bases and J gave up 7 bases, with 11 bases separating them. Germline CDR1 and CDR2: MGHDK and SYGVNS. The CDR3 contains 13 residues. The chain uses TRBV25-1 and TRBJ1-2; D is uncertain. The sequenced sample was peripheral blood. The clonotype was recovered from a man in his sixties with acute or convalescent COVID-19. The CDR3 DNA sequence: TGTGCCAGCAGTGAACGAGGGTGGGCTGGCTACACCTTC. This sequence encodes CASSERGWAGYTF.